This T cell receptor (beta chain) was obtained from a study of OX40 agonist ivuxolimab in advanced cancers. Repertoires were generated with immunoSEQ multiplex PCR, while TCRdb's copy carries only in-frame clones and drops some. The table shows tens of thousands of clones, with 80% to 85% occurring only once. Peripheral blood came from all dose cohorts at three timepoints. The source material was CD4+ or CD8+ T cells sorted from blood, sampled in a trial of the OX40 agonist ivuxolimab. The TCR comes from an adult with an advanced solid tumor such as melanoma, head and neck, liver or kidney cancer.

The CDR3 DNA reads as TGCGCCAGCAGCCAAGGCGACAATGAGCAGTTCTTC. Translated, it gives CASSQGDNEQFF. The rearrangement joins TRBV4-1 to TRBJ2-1; D remains unclear. Germline CDR1 and CDR2: MGHRA and YSYEKL. The V and J ends lost 1 base and 5 bases respectively, with 3 bases between them. The CDR3 extends over 12 amino acids.